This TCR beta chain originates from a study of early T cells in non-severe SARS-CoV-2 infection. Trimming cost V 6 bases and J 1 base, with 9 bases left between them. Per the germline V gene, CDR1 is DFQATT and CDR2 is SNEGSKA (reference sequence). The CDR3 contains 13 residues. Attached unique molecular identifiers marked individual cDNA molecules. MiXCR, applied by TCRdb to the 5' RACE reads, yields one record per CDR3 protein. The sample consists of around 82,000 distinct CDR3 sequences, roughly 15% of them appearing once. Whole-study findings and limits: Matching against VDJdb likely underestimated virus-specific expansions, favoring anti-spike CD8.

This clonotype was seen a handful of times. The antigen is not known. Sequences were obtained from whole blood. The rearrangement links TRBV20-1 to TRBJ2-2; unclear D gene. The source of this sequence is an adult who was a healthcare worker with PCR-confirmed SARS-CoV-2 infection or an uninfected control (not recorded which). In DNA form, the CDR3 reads TGCAGTGCCACCAGCAGGAACACCGGGGAGCTGTTTTTT. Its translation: CSATSRNTGELFF.